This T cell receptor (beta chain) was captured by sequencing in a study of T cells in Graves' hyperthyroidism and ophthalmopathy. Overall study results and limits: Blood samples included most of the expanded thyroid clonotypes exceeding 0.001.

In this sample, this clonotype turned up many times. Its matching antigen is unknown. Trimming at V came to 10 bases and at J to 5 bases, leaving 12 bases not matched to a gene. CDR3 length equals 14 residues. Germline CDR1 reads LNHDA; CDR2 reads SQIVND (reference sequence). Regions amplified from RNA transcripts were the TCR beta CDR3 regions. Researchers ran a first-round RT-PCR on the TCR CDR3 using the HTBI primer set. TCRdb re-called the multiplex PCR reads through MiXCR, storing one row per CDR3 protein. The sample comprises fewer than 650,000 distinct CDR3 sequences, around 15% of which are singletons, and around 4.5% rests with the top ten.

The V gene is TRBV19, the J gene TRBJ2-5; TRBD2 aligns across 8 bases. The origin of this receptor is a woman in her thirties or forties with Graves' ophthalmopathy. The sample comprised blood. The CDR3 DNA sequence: TGTGCCACAGCCTCGGGGGGGGGAATGGAGACCCAGTACTTC. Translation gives CATASGGGMETQYF.